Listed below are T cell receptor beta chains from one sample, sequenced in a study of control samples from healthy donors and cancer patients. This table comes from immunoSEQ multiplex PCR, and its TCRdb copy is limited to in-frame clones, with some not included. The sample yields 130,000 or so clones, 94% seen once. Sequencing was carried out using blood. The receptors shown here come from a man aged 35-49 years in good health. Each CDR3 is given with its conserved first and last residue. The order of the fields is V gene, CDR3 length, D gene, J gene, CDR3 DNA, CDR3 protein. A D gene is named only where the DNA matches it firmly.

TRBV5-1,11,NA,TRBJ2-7,TGCGCCAGCAGCAGGGTTTACGAGCAGTACTTC,CASSRVYEQYF
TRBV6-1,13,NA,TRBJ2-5,TGTGCCAGCAGTGAGATCAAGCGAGAGACCCAGTACTTC,CASSEIKRETQYF
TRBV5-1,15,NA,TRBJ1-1,TGCGCCAGCAGCTTACCCGGACAGTTGAACACTGAAGCTTTCTTT,CASSLPGQLNTEAFF
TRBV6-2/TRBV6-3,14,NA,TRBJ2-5,TGTGCCAGCAGCCCGGGCCCTTCCCAAGAGACCCAGTACTTC,CASSPGPSQETQYF
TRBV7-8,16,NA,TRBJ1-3,TGTGCCAGCAGCTTAGGGTGGGGGAGCTCTGGAAACACCATATATTTT,CASSLGWGSSGNTIYF
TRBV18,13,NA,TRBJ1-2,TGTGCCAGCTCACCAACAACTACCTATGGCTACACCTTC,CASSPTTTYGYTF
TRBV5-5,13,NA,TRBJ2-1,TGTGCCAGCAGCCCCTTGGGGTACAATGAGCAGTTCTTC,CASSPLGYNEQFF
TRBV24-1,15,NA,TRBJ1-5,TGTGCCACCAGTGATCATACAGGGAACAATCAGCCCCAGCATTTT,CATSDHTGNNQPQHF
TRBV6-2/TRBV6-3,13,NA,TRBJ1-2,TGTGCCAGCAGATACAAGGTGGGCTATGGCTACACCTTC,CASRYKVGYGYTF
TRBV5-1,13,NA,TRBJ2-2,TGCGCCAGCAGCGTAACAGTCACCGGGGAGCTGTTTTTT,CASSVTVTGELFF
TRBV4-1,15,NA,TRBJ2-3,TGCGCCAGCAGCCAAGTTGACTCATACACAGATACGCAGTATTTT,CASSQVDSYTDTQYF